This note documents a single T cell receptor beta chain sequence. The antigen remains undetermined. Blood got drawn at baseline, again on cycle 4 day 1, and then on cycle 7 day 1. This sample is drawn from a study of OX40 agonist ivuxolimab in advanced cancers. In the study overall: An agonistic human IgG2 monoclonal antibody against OX40 (CD134) was given. Dose-escalation patients were diagnosed with hepatocellular carcinoma, melanoma, renal cell cancer or head and neck cancer.

The method was immunoSEQ multiplex PCR; TCRdb's version includes in-frame clones alone and lacks a portion of them. The data hold approximately 62,000 clones, with 85% to 95% observed a single time. Study-wide results and limits: On average, a greater number of expanded clones characterised CD8+ T cells relative to CD4+.

The sequence was collected from an adult with an advanced solid tumor such as melanoma, head and neck, liver or kidney cancer. The sequencing here drew on CD4+ or CD8+ T cells sorted from blood, taken in a trial of the OX40 agonist ivuxolimab.

In nucleotides, the CDR3 is TGTGCCAGCAGCGGGATTATTAGCGGGAGAACGGATACGCAGTATTTT. The encoded protein is CASSGIISGRTDTQYF. V is TRBV9 and J is TRBJ2-3; 9 positions agree with TRBD2. Germline lookup yields CDR1 SGDLS and CDR2 YYNGEE. CDR3 size: 16 residues. With 3 bases clipped from V and 6 bases from J, the junction kept 11 bases outside the gene matches.